These T cell receptor beta chains were read from a single sample in a study of T cell responses to AZD1222 COVID-19 vaccine. Sequenced by immunoSEQ multiplex PCR; TCRdb stores in-frame clones only, minus some. This table has 100,000 or so clones, nearly 90% appearing once. Specimen: peripheral blood, collected on day 0 of AZD1222 vaccination. Every receptor here comes from an adult in good health. CDR3s include the opening cysteine and the closing phenylalanine or tryptophan.

TRBV28	TRBJ2-5	CASSLAGGGQETQYF
TRBV4-1	TRBJ1-5	CASSPPGGRGYQPQHF
TRBV5-1	TRBJ1-1	CASSFSVALGAEAFF
TRBV29-1	TRBJ1-1	CSVSGSGSEAFF
TRBV7-9	TRBJ1-4	CASSLGSGGGEKLFF
TRBV29-1	TRBJ1-3	CSVRDLSGNTIYF
TRBV12-2	TRBJ1-2	CASRLRQAHLYGYTF
TRBV5-6	TRBJ1-2	CASSPAARQKIYTF
TRBV12-3/TRBV12-4	TRBJ1-6	CASRTGDNSPLHF
TRBV6-2/TRBV6-3	TRBJ1-2	CASSITLTETYSLYGYTF
TRBV11-3	TRBJ1-3	CASSPGQGPGNTIYF
TRBV4-3	TRBJ1-2	CASSQGAGSYGYTF
TRBV7-2	TRBJ2-3	CASSLGTSGPPSTDTQYF
TRBV7-9	TRBJ2-1	CASSGGRAREQFF
TRBV25-1	TRBJ2-7	CASSRSSYEQYF
TRBV5-1	TRBJ2-5	CASSIGTEETQYF
TRBV6-5	TRBJ2-7	CASSTQGREQYF
TRBV7-8	TRBJ1-1	CASSLEGEAFF
TRBV27	TRBJ2-2	CASSFVGNTGELFF
TRBV7-3	TRBJ1-1	CASSLRQGSEAFF
TRBV28	TRBJ1-5	CASRTGAGSNQPQHF
TRBV5-1	TRBJ1-3	CASSYLPTGASGNTIYF
TRBV7-2	TRBJ2-3	CASSLVGPADTQYF
TRBV5-4	TRBJ2-5	CASSLDLAGRETQYF
TRBV9	TRBJ2-5	CASSVREKETQYF
TRBV15	TRBJ2-3	CATSRDFGLQYF
TRBV7-2	TRBJ1-1	CASSQRTYTEAFF
TRBV14	TRBJ1-2	CASSPTLGANYGYTF
TRBV9	TRBJ1-6	CASSGTAQGKNSPLHF
TRBV5-1	TRBJ2-3	CASSLWGQTTDTQYF
TRBV5-4	TRBJ2-1	CASSLRTGADNEQFF
TRBV3-1/TRBV3-2	TRBJ1-6	CASSQARGLGGSPLHF
TRBV25-1	TRBJ1-1	CASSLMNTEAFF
TRBV19	TRBJ2-6	CASSMGPPLLSRSGANVLTF
TRBV12-3/TRBV12-4	TRBJ2-1	CASTLQGYEQFF
TRBV4-1	TRBJ2-2	CASSHRGDTGELFF
TRBV6-6	TRBJ1-4	CASSLPAKLFF
TRBV11-2	TRBJ2-5	CASRHDRGGQYF
TRBV25-1	TRBJ1-5	CASSEWAGDQPQHF
TRBV4-1	TRBJ2-2	CASSQSSRDRVAGELFF
TRBV18	TRBJ1-3	CASSQNQQDYSGNTIYF
TRBV5-4	TRBJ1-2	CASSLPRAADGYTF
TRBV6-1	TRBJ1-2	CASSDAREHYGYTF
TRBV12-3/TRBV12-4	TRBJ2-2	CASKRDYTGELFF
TRBV27	TRBJ2-2	CASSFMGGELFF
TRBV19	TRBJ1-1	CASSIRGGLIGTEAFF
TRBV5-8	TRBJ1-5	CASSWTAYQAQHF
TRBV2	TRBJ1-1	CASSVGVNTEAFF
TRBV7-9	TRBJ1-1	CASSRGQLNTEAFF
TRBV11-3	TRBJ1-1	CASSLRRWGEGTEAFF
TRBV9	TRBJ1-2	CASSVEDREDYGYTF